This T cell receptor beta chain emerged from a study of T cells in Graves' hyperthyroidism and ophthalmopathy. Study-level findings and limits: A model of 13 V-J pairs discriminated ophthalmopathy from stable hyperthyroidism. Peripheral blood also featured most of the thyroid clonotypes expanded above 0.001.

As concerns this clonotype: The antigen is undetermined.

TCR beta CDR3 sequences were amplified from RNA transcripts. Researchers ran a first-round RT-PCR on the TCR CDR3 using the HTBI primer set. TCRdb re-called the multiplex PCR reads through MiXCR, storing one row per CDR3 protein. The sample holds roughly 500,000 distinct CDR3 sequences, around 13% seen once. Participants, patients aged 18 to 65, had newly diagnosed hyperthyroidism with a duration under 2 months. The specimen was blood. The sequence was collected from a woman in her 30s with Graves' hyperthyroidism that later progressed to Graves' ophthalmopathy.

The CDR3 loop reads CATSDNNQPQHF. The CDR3, as DNA: TGTGCCACCAGTGATAATAATCAGCCCCAGCATTTT. The chain links TRBV24-1 to TRBJ1-5, with D uncertain. The V and J ends lost 3 bases and 4 bases respectively, with 3 bases between them. Germline V gene data show CDR1 as KGHDR and CDR2 as SFDVKD. The CDR3 extends over 12 amino acids.